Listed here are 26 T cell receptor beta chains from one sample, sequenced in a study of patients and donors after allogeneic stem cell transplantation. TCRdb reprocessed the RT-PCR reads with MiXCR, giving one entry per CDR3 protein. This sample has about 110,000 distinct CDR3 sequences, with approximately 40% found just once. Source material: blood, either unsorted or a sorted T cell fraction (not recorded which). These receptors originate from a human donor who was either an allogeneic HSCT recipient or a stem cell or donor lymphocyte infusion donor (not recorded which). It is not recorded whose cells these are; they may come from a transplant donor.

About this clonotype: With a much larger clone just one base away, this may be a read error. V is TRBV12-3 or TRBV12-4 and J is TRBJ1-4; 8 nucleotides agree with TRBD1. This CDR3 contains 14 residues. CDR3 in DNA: TGTGCCTGCAGACCAGGGGGCATGGTTGAAAAACTGTTTTTT. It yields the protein CACRPGGMVEKLFF.

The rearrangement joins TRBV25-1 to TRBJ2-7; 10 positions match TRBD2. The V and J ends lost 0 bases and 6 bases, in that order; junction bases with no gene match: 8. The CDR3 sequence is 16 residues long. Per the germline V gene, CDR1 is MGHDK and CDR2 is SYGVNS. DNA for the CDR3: TGTGCCAGCAGTGAATATACAACTAGCGGGAAAGCCGAGCAGTACTTC. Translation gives CASSEYTTSGKAEQYF.

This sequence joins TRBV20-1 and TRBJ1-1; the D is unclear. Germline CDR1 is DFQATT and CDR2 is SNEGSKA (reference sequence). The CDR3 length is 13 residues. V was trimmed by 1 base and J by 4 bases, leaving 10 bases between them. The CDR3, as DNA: TGCAGTGCTAGAGTGAGGGCTGGCACTGAAGCTTTCTTT. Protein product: CSARVRAGTEAFF.

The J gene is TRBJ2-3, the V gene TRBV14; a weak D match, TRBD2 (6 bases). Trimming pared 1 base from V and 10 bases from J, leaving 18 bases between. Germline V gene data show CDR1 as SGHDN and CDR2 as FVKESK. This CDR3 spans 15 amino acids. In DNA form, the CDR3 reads TGTGCCAGCAGCCAAGCCCCTCCCGGGACGGGGGCGCAGTATTTT. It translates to CASSQAPPGTGAQYF.

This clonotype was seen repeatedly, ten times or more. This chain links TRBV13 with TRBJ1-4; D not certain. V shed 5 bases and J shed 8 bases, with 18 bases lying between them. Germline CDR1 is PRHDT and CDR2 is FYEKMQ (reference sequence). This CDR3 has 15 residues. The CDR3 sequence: CASSRSGGTGEKLFF. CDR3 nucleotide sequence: TGTGCCAGCAGCAGATCAGGTGGCACTGGCGAAAAACTGTTTTTT.

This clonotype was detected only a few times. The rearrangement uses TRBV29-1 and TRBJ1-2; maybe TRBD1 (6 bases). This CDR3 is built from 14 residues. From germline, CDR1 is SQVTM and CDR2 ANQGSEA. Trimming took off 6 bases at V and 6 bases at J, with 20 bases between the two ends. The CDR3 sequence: CSVPKQGRRNGYTF. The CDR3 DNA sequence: TGCAGCGTCCCAAAACAGGGAAGAAGGAATGGCTACACCTTC.

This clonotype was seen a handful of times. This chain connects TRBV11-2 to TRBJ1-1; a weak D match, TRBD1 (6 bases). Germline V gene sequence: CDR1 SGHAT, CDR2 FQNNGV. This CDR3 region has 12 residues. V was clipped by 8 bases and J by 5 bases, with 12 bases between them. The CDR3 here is CASCRGETEAFF. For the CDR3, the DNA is TGTGCCAGCTGTAGGGGGGAGACTGAAGCTTTCTTT.

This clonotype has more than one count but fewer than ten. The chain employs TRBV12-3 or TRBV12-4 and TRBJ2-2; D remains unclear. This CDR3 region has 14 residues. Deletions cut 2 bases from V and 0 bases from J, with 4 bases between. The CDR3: CASSLFANTGELFF. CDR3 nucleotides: TGTGCCAGCAGTTTATTTGCGAACACCGGGGAGCTGTTTTTT.

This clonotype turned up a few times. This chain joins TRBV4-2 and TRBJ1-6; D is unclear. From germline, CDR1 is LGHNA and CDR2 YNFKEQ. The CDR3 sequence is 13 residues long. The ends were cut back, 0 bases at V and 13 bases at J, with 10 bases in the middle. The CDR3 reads CASSQDKSLPLHF. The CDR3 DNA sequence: TGTGCCAGCAGCCAAGATAAAAGTCTCCCCCTCCACTTT.

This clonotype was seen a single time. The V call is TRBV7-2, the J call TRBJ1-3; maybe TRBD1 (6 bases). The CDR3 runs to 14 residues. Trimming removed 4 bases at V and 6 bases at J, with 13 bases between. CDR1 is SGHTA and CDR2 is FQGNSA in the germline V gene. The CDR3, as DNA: TGTGCCAGCAGCTCCGAGGGGGTTGCAAACACCATATATTTT. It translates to CASSSEGVANTIYF.

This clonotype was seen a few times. The chain's CDR3 is CASSTGGGTEAFF. CDR3 in DNA: TGTGCCAGCAGTACGGGGGGCGGCACTGAAGCTTTCTTT. This chain joins TRBV9 and TRBJ1-1, with D tentatively TRBD1 (6 bases). Germline CDR1 is SGDLS and CDR2 is YYNGEE. The CDR3 length is 13 residues. Trimming removed 5 bases from V and 4 bases from J, with 12 bases in between.

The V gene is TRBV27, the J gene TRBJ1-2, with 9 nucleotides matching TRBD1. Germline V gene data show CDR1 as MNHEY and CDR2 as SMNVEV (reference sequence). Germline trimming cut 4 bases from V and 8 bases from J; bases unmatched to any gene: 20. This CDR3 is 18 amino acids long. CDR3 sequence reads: CASSSPRDREKPFSGYTF. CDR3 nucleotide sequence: TGTGCCAGCAGTTCGCCCAGGGACAGGGAAAAACCATTCTCGGGCTACACCTTC.

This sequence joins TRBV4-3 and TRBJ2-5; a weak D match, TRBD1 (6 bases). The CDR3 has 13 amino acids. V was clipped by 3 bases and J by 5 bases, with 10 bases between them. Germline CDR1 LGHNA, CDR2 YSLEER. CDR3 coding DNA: TGCGCCAGCAGCCACAGGGGAGAGGAGACCCAGTACTTC. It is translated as CASSHRGEETQYF.

In DNA, the CDR3 is TGTGCCACCCGGAGGGCCTCTGGAAACACCATATATTTT. Encoded protein: CATRRASGNTIYF. V usage is TRBV19 and J usage is TRBJ1-3; D unclear. This CDR3 spans 13 amino acids. CDR1 and CDR2 from the germline V gene are LNHDA and SQIVND (reference sequence). Trimming pared 10 bases from V and 0 bases from J, leaving 10 bases between.

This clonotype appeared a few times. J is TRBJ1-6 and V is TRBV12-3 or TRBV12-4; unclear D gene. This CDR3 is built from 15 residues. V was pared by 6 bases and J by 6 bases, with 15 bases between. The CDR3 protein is CASSPRLDFNSPLHF. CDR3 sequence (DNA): TGTGCCAGCAGCCCTAGGCTCGACTTTAATTCACCCCTCCACTTT.

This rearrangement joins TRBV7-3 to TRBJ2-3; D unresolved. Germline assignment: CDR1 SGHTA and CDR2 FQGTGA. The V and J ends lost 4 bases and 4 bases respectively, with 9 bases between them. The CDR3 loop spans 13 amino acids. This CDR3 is CASSSQRPDTQYF. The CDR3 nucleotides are TGTGCCAGCAGCTCTCAACGGCCAGATACGCAGTATTTT.

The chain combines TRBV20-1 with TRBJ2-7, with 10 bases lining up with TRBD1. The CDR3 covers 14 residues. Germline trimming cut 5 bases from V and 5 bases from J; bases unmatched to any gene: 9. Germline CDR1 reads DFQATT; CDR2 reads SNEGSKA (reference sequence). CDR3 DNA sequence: TGCAGTGCTTCCTCGGGGACAGGGGACCACGAGCAGTACTTC. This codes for CSASSGTGDHEQYF.

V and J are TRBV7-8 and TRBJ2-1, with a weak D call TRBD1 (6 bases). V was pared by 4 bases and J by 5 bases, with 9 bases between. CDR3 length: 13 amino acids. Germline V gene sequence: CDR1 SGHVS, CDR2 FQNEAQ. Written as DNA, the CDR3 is TGTGCCAGCAGCTCACAGGGTCACAATGAGCAGTTCTTC. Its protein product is CASSSQGHNEQFF. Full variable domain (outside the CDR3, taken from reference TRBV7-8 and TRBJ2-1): GAGVSQSPRYKVAKRGQDVALRCDPISGHVSLFWYQQALGQGPEFLTYFQNEAQLDKSGLPSDRFFAERPEGSVSTLKIQRTQQEDSAVYLCASSSQGHNEQFFGPGTRLTVL.

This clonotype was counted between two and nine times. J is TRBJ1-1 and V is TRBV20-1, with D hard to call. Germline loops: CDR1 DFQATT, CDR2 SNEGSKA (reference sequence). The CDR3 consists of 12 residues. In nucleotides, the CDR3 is TGCAGCCTGCGGCGGATGCTCACTGAAGCTTTCTTT. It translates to CSLRRMLTEAFF.

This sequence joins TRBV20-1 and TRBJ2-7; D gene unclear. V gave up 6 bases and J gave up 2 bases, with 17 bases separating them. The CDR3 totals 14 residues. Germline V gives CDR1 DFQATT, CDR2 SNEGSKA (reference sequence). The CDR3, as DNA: TGCAGTGCAAAACAACCGGGCCTTCCCTACGAGCAGTACTTC. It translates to CSAKQPGLPYEQYF.

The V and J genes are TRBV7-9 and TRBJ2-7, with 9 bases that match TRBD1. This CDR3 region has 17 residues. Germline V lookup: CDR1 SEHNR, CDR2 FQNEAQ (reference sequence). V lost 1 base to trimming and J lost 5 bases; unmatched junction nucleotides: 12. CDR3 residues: CASSLGRVRDRVHEQYF. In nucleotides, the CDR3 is TGTGCCAGCAGCTTAGGAAGAGTCAGGGACAGGGTCCACGAGCAGTACTTC.

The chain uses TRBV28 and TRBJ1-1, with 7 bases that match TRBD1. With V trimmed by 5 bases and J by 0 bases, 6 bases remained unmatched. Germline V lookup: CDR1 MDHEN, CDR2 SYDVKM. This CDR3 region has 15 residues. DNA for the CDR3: TGTGCCAGCAGTCCAGGGACAGCAGTGAACACTGAAGCTTTCTTT. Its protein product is CASSPGTAVNTEAFF. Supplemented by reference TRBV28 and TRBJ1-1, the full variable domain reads DVKVTQSSRYLVKRTGEKVFLECVQDMDHENMFWYRQDPGLGLRLIYFSYDVKMKEKGDIPEGYSVSREKKERFSLILESASTNQTSMYLCASSPGTAVNTEAFFGQGTRLTVV.

This CDR3 is CASSLGLADEQFF. CDR3 nucleotides: TGCGCCAGCAGCTTGGGACTAGCCGATGAGCAGTTCTTC. The chain employs TRBV5-1 and TRBJ2-1; 7 nucleotides match TRBD2. Germline CDR1 and CDR2: SGHRS and YFSETQ. The CDR3 spans 13 residues. V lost 0 bases, J lost 8 bases, and 2 bases stayed unmatched.

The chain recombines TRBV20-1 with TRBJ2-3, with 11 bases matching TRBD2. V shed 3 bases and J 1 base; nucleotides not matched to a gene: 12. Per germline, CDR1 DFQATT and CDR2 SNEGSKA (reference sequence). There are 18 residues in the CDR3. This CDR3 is CSASLAGGPKIGTDTQYF. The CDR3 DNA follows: TGCAGTGCTAGCCTAGCGGGGGGACCAAAGATCGGCACAGATACGCAGTATTTT.

The chain's CDR3 is CSARDGSYGYTF. In nucleotides, the CDR3 is TGCAGTGCTAGAGACGGATCCTATGGCTACACCTTC. The rearrangement joins TRBV20-1 to TRBJ1-2; D uncertain. The V end lost 0 bases, the J end lost 4 bases, and 6 bases lay between the germline ends. Per germline, CDR1 DFQATT and CDR2 SNEGSKA (reference sequence). This CDR3 contains 12 residues.

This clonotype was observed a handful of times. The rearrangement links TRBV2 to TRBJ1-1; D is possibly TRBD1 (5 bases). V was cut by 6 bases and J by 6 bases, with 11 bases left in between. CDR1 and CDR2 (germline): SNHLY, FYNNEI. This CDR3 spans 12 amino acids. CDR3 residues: CASSQGFPEAFF. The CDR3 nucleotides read TGTGCCAGCAGCCAGGGATTCCCTGAAGCTTTCTTT.